The 22 T cell receptor beta chains below were found in one sample sequenced in a study of CD8+CD57+ T cells in acquired aplastic anemia. Genomic DNA constituted the template upon which TCR beta VDJ and CDR3 profiling was performed. TCRdb processed the reads anew with MiXCR; each CDR3 protein has one entry. Seen here are roughly 180,000 distinct CDR3 sequences, about half observed once, and the top ten hold under 3.5%. Sequences were obtained from sorted CD4+, CD8+, or CD8+CD57+ T cells (not recorded which) from PBMCs. The receptors originated from a human donor in good health.

V gene TRBV20-1 combines with J gene TRBJ2-7; 9 nucleotides align to TRBD1. CDR1 is DFQATT, CDR2 SNEGSKA, per germline (reference sequence). The ends lost 5 bases at V and 5 bases at J; junction bases unmatched: 7. The CDR3 has 13 residues. The DNA for the CDR3 is TGCAGTGCTCTTGGGACAGGGATCGACGAGCAGTACTTC. Translation gives CSALGTGIDEQYF.

With regard to this clonotype: One end of the junction does not line up with germline, which may come from a read error. This chain connects TRBV20-1 to TRBJ2-7, with D maybe TRBD2 (5 bases). The germline V gene encodes CDR1 DFQATT and CDR2 SNEGSKA (reference sequence). CDR3 length: 14 amino acids. This CDR3 is CSALSTEASDEQHF. The DNA of the CDR3 is TGCAGTGCTTTAAGTACGGAGGCCAGCGACGAGCAGCACTTC.

The chain recombines TRBV20-1 with TRBJ1-1; TRBD1 might be the D (5 bases). Germline V gives CDR1 DFQATT, CDR2 SNEGSKA (reference sequence). CDR3 length: 11 amino acids. The V and J ends lost 3 bases and 8 bases respectively, with 10 bases between them. As DNA, the CDR3 is TGCAGTGCTAGGGGGCCGGTGGAAGCTTTCTTT. Its protein product is CSARGPVEAFF.

The CDR3 here is CASSLASGGANVLTF. Here the CDR3 DNA reads TGTGCCAGCAGTTTAGCTTCGGGTGGGGCCAACGTCCTGACTTTC. The V gene is TRBV12-3 or TRBV12-4, the J gene TRBJ2-6, with D hard to call. Trimming removed 0 bases from V and 3 bases from J, with 6 bases in between. The CDR3 covers 15 residues.

The chain employs TRBV19 and TRBJ2-6; D unresolved. CDR3 length: 15 amino acids. Germline values: CDR1 LNHDA, CDR2 SQIVND (reference sequence). V lost 9 bases and J lost 0, with 12 bases in between. The CDR3 sequence: CASSHAVSGANVLTF. The CDR3 DNA sequence: TGTGCCAGCAGCCACGCAGTCTCTGGGGCCAACGTCCTGACTTTC.

This clonotype occurred a few times. V and J are TRBV20-1 and TRBJ1-2, with 8 bases identical to TRBD1. V shed 8 bases and J 5 bases; nucleotides not matched to a gene: 7. CDR3 length: 12 residues. Germline V gene lookup returns CDR1 DFQATT and CDR2 SNEGSKA (reference sequence). The DNA for the CDR3 is TGCAGTCCTACGACAGGGGCTTATGGCTACACCTTC. It translates to CSPTTGAYGYTF.

With regard to this clonotype: A single base separates this from a much larger clone, so it may be a read error. The CDR3 spells CATSDRVRNSPLHF. CDR3 bases: TGTGCCACCAGTGACAGGGTCAGGAATTCACCCCTCCACTTT. The chain is built from TRBV24-1 and TRBJ1-6; the D gene is possibly TRBD1 (5 bases). Germline CDR1 KGHDR, CDR2 SFDVKD. The V end was cut by 4 bases, the J end by 7 bases, with 10 bases between. This CDR3 has 14 amino acids.

This clonotype was picked up many times. The DNA for the CDR3 is TGTGCCACCAGCAGAGTTCGGGATCAGCCCCAGCATTTT. Its protein is CATSRVRDQPQHF. The chain recombines TRBV15 with TRBJ1-5; D ambiguous. The CDR3 is 13 amino acids. With 1 base removed from V and 5 bases from J, the gap between germline ends came to 6 bases. The V gene's germline CDR1 is LNHNV and CDR2 YYDKDF (reference sequence).

J is TRBJ2-2 and V is TRBV19; D call uncertain. Germline-derived CDR1 and CDR2 are LNHDA and SQIVND (reference sequence). Trimming removed 3 bases at V and 3 bases at J, with 5 bases between. The CDR3 is 13 residues long. The CDR3 coding sequence is TGTGCCAGTAGTATCCGAGACACCGGGGAGCTGTTTTTT. As protein: CASSIRDTGELFF.

This clonotype was counted at least ten times. This chain joins TRBV10-3 and TRBJ1-4; TRBD1 is a possible D gene (5 bases). Deletions cut 10 bases from V and 3 bases from J, with 12 bases between. This CDR3 is built from 13 residues. CDR1 and CDR2 from the germline V gene are ENHRY and SYGVKD. This chain's CDR3 is CATSGGSNEKLFF. Written as DNA, the CDR3 is TGTGCCACCTCGGGGGGGTCTAATGAAAAACTGTTTTTT.

The chain is built from TRBV25-1 and TRBJ1-2, with D tentatively TRBD1 (6 bases). Germline CDR1 is MGHDK and CDR2 is SYGVNS. This CDR3 is 14 amino acids long. Trimming left V 3 bases short and J 6 bases short, with 14 bases between. The CDR3 spells CASSDRTGYHGYTF. The CDR3 DNA sequence: TGTGCCAGCAGTGACCGAACAGGGTATCATGGCTACACCTTC.

This clonotype was recorded at least ten times. The chain couples TRBV11-3 to TRBJ2-1, with 10 bases aligning to TRBD2. This CDR3 is built from 15 residues. The trim removed 3 bases at V and 7 bases at J, leaving 6 bases unmatched. Germline CDR1 is SGHNT and CDR2 is YENEEA. CDR3: CASSLSSGSRNEQFF. For the CDR3, the DNA is TGTGCCAGCAGCTTGTCTAGCGGGAGTAGGAATGAGCAGTTCTTC.

This clonotype was detected only a few times. The gene calls are TRBV28 and TRBJ1-2, with D tentatively TRBD1 (5 bases). This CDR3 spans 16 amino acids. Germline V CDR1 and CDR2: MDHEN, SYDVKM. V shed 4 bases and J shed 3 bases, with 18 bases lying between them. The CDR3 DNA follows: TGTGCCAGCAGTTCTCTGAGGCCAGGGAGGCACTATGGCTACACCTTC. As protein: CASSSLRPGRHYGYTF.

The V and J genes are TRBV11-2 and TRBJ2-3; 12 bases line up with TRBD2. The CDR3 loop spans 18 amino acids. Trimming at V came to 5 bases and at J to 0 bases, leaving 9 bases not matched to a gene. CDR1 is SGHAT, CDR2 FQNNGV, per germline. The CDR3 reads CASSETSGGATSTDTQYF. CDR3 in DNA: TGTGCCAGCAGCGAGACTAGCGGGGGCGCAACTAGCACAGATACGCAGTATTTT.

The V call is TRBV7-2, the J call TRBJ1-6; D might be TRBD1 (5 bases). The CDR3 consists of 15 residues. V lost 5 bases, J lost 5 bases, and 13 bases lay in between. The germline V gene encodes CDR1 SGHTA and CDR2 FQGNSA. Written as DNA, the CDR3 is TGTGCCAGCAGCCTACAGACAGCTCATAATTCACCCCTCCACTTT. Its protein product is CASSLQTAHNSPLHF.

The rearrangement links TRBV20-1 to TRBJ2-5, with a possible D match to TRBD2 (5 bases). Germline V gene sequence: CDR1 DFQATT, CDR2 SNEGSKA (reference sequence). The CDR3 runs 10 residues. The chain's CDR3 is CSGDQETQYF. The DNA for the CDR3 is TGCAGCGGGGACCAAGAGACCCAGTACTTC.

The chain carries TRBV7-8 and TRBJ1-3; perhaps TRBD1 as D (6 bases). This CDR3 region has 16 residues. The V and J ends lost 1 base and 0 bases respectively, with 10 bases between them. CDR1 SGHVS and CDR2 FQNEAQ come from the germline V gene. This CDR3 is CASSLGGGFSGNTIYF. CDR3 nucleotides: TGTGCCAGCAGCTTAGGCGGGGGCTTCTCTGGAAACACCATATATTTT.

The chain uses TRBV12-3 or TRBV12-4 and TRBJ1-1; the D gene is possibly TRBD1 (5 bases). With 5 bases removed from V and 3 bases from J, the gap between germline ends came to 19 bases. This CDR3 spans 16 amino acids. The CDR3 is CASSLYAGPLDTEAFF. The CDR3 region has the DNA TGTGCCAGCAGTCTCTATGCGGGACCCTTGGACACTGAAGCTTTCTTT.

The CDR3 loop reads CASRGGWANVLTF. DNA for the CDR3: TGTGCCAGTAGAGGGGGTTGGGCCAACGTCCTGACTTTC. The chain joins TRBV19 to TRBJ2-6; possible D gene TRBD1, 6 bases. Trimming shortened V by 6 bases and J by 5 bases, and 8 bases separated the two germline ends. Germline V gene lookup returns CDR1 LNHDA and CDR2 SQIVND (reference sequence). This CDR3 has 13 amino acids.

The rearrangement uses TRBV29-1 and TRBJ1-2; D ambiguous. The germline V gene encodes CDR1 SQVTM and CDR2 ANQGSEA. The CDR3 is 11 residues long. Trimming pared 3 bases from V and 4 bases from J, leaving 6 bases between. CDR3 coding DNA: TGCAGCGTTGAGGGCAGCTATGGCTACACCTTC. It specifies CSVEGSYGYTF.

This sequence joins TRBV4-3 and TRBJ2-7; 8 nucleotides agree with TRBD2. Germline trimming cut 1 base from V and 0 bases from J; bases unmatched to any gene: 8. The CDR3 has 17 residues. Germline lookup yields CDR1 LGHNA and CDR2 YSLEER. This CDR3 is CASSQVDAGGVSYEQYF. In DNA, the CDR3 is TGCGCCAGCAGCCAAGTTGATGCGGGAGGTGTCTCCTACGAGCAGTACTTC.

In regard to this clonotype: The germline gene is not matched at one end of the junction; a read error may be the cause. The rearrangement joins TRBV12-3 or TRBV12-4 to TRBJ2-2, with D perhaps being TRBD1 or TRBD2 (5 bases each). The CDR3 covers 15 residues. The CDR3 sequence: CASSFQGPNTGELFF. The CDR3 DNA reads as TGTGCCAGCAGTTTTCAGGGCCCGAACACCGGGGAGCTATTTTTT.